This T cell receptor beta chain emerged from a study of cytomegalovirus exposure and HLA in healthy donors. Across the study: A previous analysis identified 100 million or so unique TCR beta sequences derived from about 180 million T cells.

The PCR made use of 60 Vbeta and 13 Jbeta primers. Assay: immunoSEQ multiplex PCR; the TCRdb copy retains only in-frame clones and omits some. The table includes roughly 120,000 clones, 50% to 70% detected once. This clone was seen a handful of times. The antigen remains unidentified. Study-wide results and limits: For presence/absence analyses, sequencing depth was assumed to be roughly uniform across donors.

This sequence was found in a woman aged 40-49 years in good health and CMV-seropositive. Sample: PBMCs.

The CDR3 loop reads CASSPRDSTFYEQYF. The CDR3, as DNA: TGTGCCAGCAGTCCCCGGGACAGTACTTTCTACGAGCAGTACTTC. The chain couples TRBV6-5 to TRBJ2-7; 7 positions agree with TRBD1. Trimming at V came to 5 bases and at J to 3 bases, leaving 10 bases not matched to a gene. Germline assignment: CDR1 MNHEY and CDR2 SVGAGI. The CDR3 extends over 15 amino acids.